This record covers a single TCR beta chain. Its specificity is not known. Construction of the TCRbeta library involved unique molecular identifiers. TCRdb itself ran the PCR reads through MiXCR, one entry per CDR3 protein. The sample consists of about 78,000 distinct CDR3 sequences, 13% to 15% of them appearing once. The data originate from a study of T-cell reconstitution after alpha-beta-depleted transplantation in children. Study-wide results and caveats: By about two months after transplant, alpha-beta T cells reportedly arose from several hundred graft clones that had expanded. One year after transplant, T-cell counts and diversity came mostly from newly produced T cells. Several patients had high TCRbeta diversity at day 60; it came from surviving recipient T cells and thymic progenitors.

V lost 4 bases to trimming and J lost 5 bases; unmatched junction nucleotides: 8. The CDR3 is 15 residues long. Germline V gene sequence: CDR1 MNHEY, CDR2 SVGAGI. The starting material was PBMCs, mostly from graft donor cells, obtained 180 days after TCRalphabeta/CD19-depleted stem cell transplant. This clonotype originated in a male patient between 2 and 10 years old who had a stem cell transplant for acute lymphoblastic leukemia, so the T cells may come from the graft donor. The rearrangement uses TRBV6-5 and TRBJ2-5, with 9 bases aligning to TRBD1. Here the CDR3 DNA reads TGTGCCAGCAGTTCCCCGGACAGGGGCTGGGAGACCCAGTACTTC. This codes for CASSSPDRGWETQYF.